The 9 T cell receptor beta chains below were found in one sample sequenced in a study of T-cell memory formation after mild COVID-19. TCRdb passed the 5' RACE reads through MiXCR, listing each CDR3 protein once. The sample carries some 600,000 distinct CDR3 sequences, 15% to 20% recorded once. Specimen: PBMCs or a T cell subset sorted from them (not recorded which). Receptors were obtained from an adult woman who had mild COVID-19 (a few samples of this study predate the infection). Cell type and time point are not known.

The gene calls are TRBV7-8 and TRBJ2-1, with a weak D call TRBD1 (5 bases). CDR1 SGHVS and CDR2 FQNEAQ come from the germline V gene. V was shortened by 1 base and J by 0 bases, with 10 bases between the two germline ends. This CDR3 contains 16 residues. CDR3 protein: CASSLEGRASYNEQFF. Written as DNA, the CDR3 is TGTGCCAGCAGCTTAGAAGGCAGGGCCTCCTACAATGAGCAGTTCTTC. Based on the CDR3 plus reference TRBV7-8 and TRBJ2-1, the full variable domain is GAGVSQSPRYKVAKRGQDVALRCDPISGHVSLFWYQQALGQGPEFLTYFQNEAQLDKSGLPSDRFFAERPEGSVSTLKIQRTQQEDSAVYLCASSLEGRASYNEQFFGPGTRLTVL.

A few counts support this clonotype. This rearrangement joins TRBV23-1 to TRBJ1-2; D is uncertain. TRBV23-1 qualifies as an ORF whose function is uncertain. The CDR3 consists of 16 residues. Trimming pared 0 bases from V and 3 bases from J, leaving 14 bases between. The CDR3 DNA is TGCGCCAGCAGTCAATCTTGGGGTCAGTCAGACTATGGCTACACCTTC. Amino acids: CASSQSWGQSDYGYTF.

V and J are TRBV4-3 and TRBJ2-3; unclear D gene. Germline V gives CDR1 LGHNA, CDR2 YSLEER. Trimming removed 2 bases at V and 2 bases at J, with 20 bases between. The length of the CDR3 is 18 residues. The DNA for the CDR3 is TGCGCCAGCAGCCAATTCCACGGGCGCGCGACCGACACAGATACGCAGTATTTT. It translates to CASSQFHGRATDTDTQYF.

The chain uses TRBV20-1 and TRBJ2-1; no definite D call. V was pared by 5 bases and J by 4 bases, with 18 bases between. Germline CDR1 DFQATT, CDR2 SNEGSKA (reference sequence). CDR3 length: 15 residues. The CDR3 DNA reads TGCAGTGCTCGAAGAGGTGAGGTTTCATACAATGAGCAGTTCTTC. Amino acid sequence: CSARRGEVSYNEQFF.

The chain is built from TRBV24-1 and TRBJ2-5; 7 bases line up with TRBD1. The J segment lost 4 bases and the V segment lost 7 bases, leaving 8 bases of the junction unmatched. This CDR3 has 14 residues. Germline V gene sequence: CDR1 KGHDR, CDR2 SFDVKD. CDR3 residues: CATSRDSARETQYF. In DNA form, the CDR3 reads TGTGCCACCAGCCGGGACAGCGCCCGAGAGACCCAGTACTTC.

This clonotype occurred a few times. The chain uses TRBV12-3 or TRBV12-4 and TRBJ1-2; D remains ambiguous. This CDR3 has 13 residues. The V end was cut by 3 bases, the J end by 8 bases, with 13 bases between. DNA of the CDR3: TGTGCCAGCAGTTTTTTGCTGCTCGGGGGCTACACCTTC. The encoded protein is CASSFLLLGGYTF.

This clonotype came up a few times. The V and J genes are TRBV7-9 and TRBJ2-7; D not resolved. Germline CDR1 reads SEHNR; CDR2 reads FQNEAQ (reference sequence). CDR3 length: 13 amino acids. The V end lost 3 bases, the J end lost 3 bases, and 9 bases lay between the germline ends. CDR3 DNA sequence: TGTGCCAGCAGCTTGGGATCCCACTACGAGCAGTACTTC. Protein product: CASSLGSHYEQYF.

The CDR3 region has the DNA TGCGCCAGCAGCTCAGGCGGACTAGGGACCAACGTCCTGACTTTC. Its translation is CASSSGGLGTNVLTF. The chain joins TRBV5-1 to TRBJ2-6, with 7 bases that match TRBD2. With 3 bases clipped from V and 8 bases from J, the junction kept 8 bases outside the gene matches. The CDR3 loop spans 15 amino acids. The germline V gene encodes CDR1 SGHRS and CDR2 YFSETQ. The whole variable domain, remainder taken from reference TRBV5-1 and TRBJ2-6, is KAGVTQTPRYLIKTRGQQVTLSCSPISGHRSVSWYQQTPGQGLQFLFEYFSETQRNKGNFPGRFSGRQFSNSRSEMNVSTLELGDSALYLCASSSGGLGTNVLTFGAGSRLTVL.

This clonotype appeared a few times. This chain connects TRBV7-8 to TRBJ2-5, with D perhaps matching TRBD1 (7 bases). V lost 2 bases to trimming and J lost 5 bases, with 15 bases between them. The CDR3 sequence is 15 residues long. Per the germline V gene, CDR1 is SGHVS and CDR2 is FQNEAQ. The CDR3 DNA reads TGTGCCAGCAGCTTAAGGAGGGGGCGGGTGGAGACCCAGTACTTC. This translates into CASSLRRGRVETQYF. Combining the CDR3 with reference TRBV7-8 and TRBJ2-5 gives the whole variable domain GAGVSQSPRYKVAKRGQDVALRCDPISGHVSLFWYQQALGQGPEFLTYFQNEAQLDKSGLPSDRFFAERPEGSVSTLKIQRTQQEDSAVYLCASSLRRGRVETQYFGPGTRLLVL.